Listed here is a single T cell receptor beta chain. The antigen is not known. These data belong to a study of cytomegalovirus exposure and HLA in healthy donors. General study results and limits: In a later analysis, parvovirus B19, influenza, CMV and Epstein-Barr virus appeared linked to several top co-occurrence clusters. Reported results showed that the classifier diagnosed cytomegalovirus status with high specificity and sensitivity.

All donors participated as healthy donors of bone marrow. Donors were nominally healthy when sampled, though unrecorded immune exposures were likely. Vbeta (60) and Jbeta (13) primers were used in the PCR. Data came from immunoSEQ multiplex PCR; TCRdb stores just in-frame clones and leaves some out. The record lists some 55,000 clones, of which the ten most abundant hold approximately 7%. The germline V gene has CDR1 GTSNPN and CDR2 SVGIG (reference sequence). This CDR3 is built from 13 residues. Trimming removed 0 bases at V and 1 base at J, with 6 bases between. Material for sequencing was PBMCs. This chain links TRBV30 with TRBJ1-1; D unresolved. This TCR was recovered from a woman between 35 and 50 years old in good health and CMV-seronegative. Written as DNA, the CDR3 is TGTGCCTGGAGTGTACGCGAGAACACTGAAGCTTTCTTT. As protein: CAWSVRENTEAFF.